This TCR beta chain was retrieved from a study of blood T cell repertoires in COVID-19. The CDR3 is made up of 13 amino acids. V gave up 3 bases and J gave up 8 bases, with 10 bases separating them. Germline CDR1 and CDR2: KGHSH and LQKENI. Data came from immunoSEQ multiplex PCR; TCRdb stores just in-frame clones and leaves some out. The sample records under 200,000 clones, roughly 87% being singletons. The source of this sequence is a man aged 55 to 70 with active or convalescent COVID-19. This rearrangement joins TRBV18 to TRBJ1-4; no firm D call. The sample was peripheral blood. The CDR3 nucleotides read TGTGCCAGCTCACCCACCGTCACAGAAAAACTGTTTTTT. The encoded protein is CASSPTVTEKLFF.